This T cell receptor beta chain was obtained from a study of CD8 T cell repertoires and HIV-1 epitope variants. Study information: Control wells had CMV/EBV/flu peptides, negative Ebola AY9, or no peptide.

The ends were cut back, 5 bases at V and 5 bases at J, with 16 bases in the middle. The CDR3 spans 14 residues. CDR1 SEHNR and CDR2 FQNEAQ come from the germline V gene (reference sequence). This clone has only one observation. The antigen is unknown. TCRdb keeps only in-frame clones here, not all; method: immunoSEQ multiplex PCR. The data hold thousands of clones, with about two thirds observed a single time. V usage is TRBV7-9 and J usage is TRBJ2-7; tentatively, D is TRBD1 or TRBD2 (5 bases each). The sequenced sample consisted of cultured CD8+ T cells derived from PBMCs. The TCR originated in a male donor with HIV. The CDR3 region is CASSPTGGRDEQYF. Written as DNA, the CDR3 is TGTGCCAGCAGCCCTACAGGCGGGCGGGACGAGCAGTACTTC.